The clone carrying this TCR beta chain was seen ten or more times. Its specificity is unknown. TCR beta CDR3 region amplification was performed from RNA transcripts. With the HTBI primer set, the TCR CDR3 went through a first round of RT-PCR. Each CDR3 protein is one row after TCRdb ran MiXCR on the multiplex PCR reads. The sample includes 300,000 to 450,000 distinct CDR3 sequences, 15% to 20% of them seen just once. Uncontrolled infections, other autoimmune diseases, pregnancy or lactation led to exclusion of patients. V lost 1 base and J 2 bases, leaving 8 bases between the germline ends. Germline CDR1 is MGHDK and CDR2 is SYGVNS. CDR3 length: 14 amino acids. This record belongs to a study of T cells in Graves' hyperthyroidism and ophthalmopathy. General observations from the study: Before onset, ophthalmopathy was predicted by the model a median approximately 6.6 months earlier. Most clonotypes that expanded in the thyroid above 0.001 also showed up in blood. Ophthalmopathy could be told apart from stable hyperthyroidism with a 13 V-J model.

Sequencing input: blood. This clonotype originated in a middle-aged woman with Graves' ophthalmopathy. The V gene is TRBV25-1, the J gene TRBJ2-5, with D unresolved. CDR3 in amino acids: CASSESTEQETQYF. CDR3 sequence (DNA): TGTGCCAGCAGTGAATCTACGGAACAAGAGACCCAGTACTTC.